Below, 10 T cell receptor beta chains from the same sample are listed, as sequenced in a study of blood T cell repertoires in COVID-19. Generated by immunoSEQ multiplex PCR, the TCRdb table keeps only in-frame clones and is missing some. The repertoire includes roughly 230,000 clones, 89% of them detected once, and around 4.6% sits in the top ten. The specimen was peripheral blood. Receptor source: a woman aged 40 to 50 who had recovered from COVID-19.

The sample holds one count of this clone. This chain links TRBV5-1 with TRBJ2-5, with 13 positions matching TRBD2. V was pared by 4 bases and J by 0 bases, with 9 bases of the junction left unmatched. There are 18 residues in the CDR3. CDR1 is SGHRS, CDR2 YFSETQ, per germline. The CDR3 region has the DNA TGCGCCAGCAGCCATAGGACTAGCGGGAGAGGTGACCAAGAGACCCAGTACTTC. Residues: CASSHRTSGRGDQETQYF.

The V call is TRBV19, the J call TRBJ2-2; no reliable D call. V was trimmed by 3 bases and J by 1 base, leaving 6 bases between them. The CDR3 contains 14 residues. Germline loops: CDR1 LNHDA, CDR2 SQIVND (reference sequence). Written as DNA, the CDR3 is TGTGCCAGTAGTATCGGTATGAACACCGGGGAGCTGTTTTTT. It codes for CASSIGMNTGELFF.

The V and J genes are TRBV14 and TRBJ2-1; no clear D gene. The ends were cut back, 1 base at V and 10 bases at J, with 11 bases in the middle. The CDR3 has 13 amino acids. Germline CDR1 is SGHDN and CDR2 is FVKESK. The CDR3 sequence: CASSQVEFTEQFF. The CDR3 nucleotides are TGTGCCAGCAGCCAAGTTGAGTTTACGGAGCAGTTCTTC.

The chain employs TRBV7-6 and TRBJ2-2; 9 bases agree with TRBD2. V trimming: 4 bases; J trimming: 7 bases; junction bases outside the gene matches: 7. Germline V lookup: CDR1 SGHVS, CDR2 FNYEAQ. The CDR3 has 15 amino acids. CDR3 nucleotide sequence: TGTGCCAGCAGCTCCGGGACTAGCTCGTACGGGGAGCTGTTTTTT. Translating it yields CASSSGTSSYGELFF. Together with reference TRBV7-6 and TRBJ2-2, the CDR3 gives the full variable domain: GAGVSQSPRYKVTKRGQDVALRCDPISGHVSLYWYRQALGQGPEFLTYFNYEAQQDKSGLPNDRFSAERPEGSISTLTIQRTEQRDSAMYRCASSSGTSSYGELFFGEGSRLTVL.

Only one count was recorded for this clone. The V and J genes are TRBV11-2 and TRBJ2-7, with a weak D call TRBD2 (6 bases). The length of the CDR3 is 14 residues. V was trimmed by 5 bases and J by 1 base, leaving 12 bases between them. Germline loops: CDR1 SGHAT, CDR2 FQNNGV. CDR3 nucleotides: TGTGCCAGCAGCCTTACGCGGGGTTCCTACGAGCAGTACGTC. Its protein product is CASSLTRGSYEQYV.

The V gene is TRBV6-5, the J gene TRBJ2-2; D is unresolved. Trimming removed 2 bases at V and 1 base at J, with 5 bases between. The CDR3 consists of 14 residues. In germline, CDR1 is MNHEY, CDR2 SVGAGI. DNA for the CDR3: TGTGCCAGCAGTTACGTTCAGAACACCGGGGAGCTGTTTTTT. Translated, it gives CASSYVQNTGELFF.

The V and J genes are TRBV2 and TRBJ1-2; D remains ambiguous. There are 12 residues in the CDR3. The V end was cut by 7 bases, the J end by 5 bases, with 11 bases between. Germline V gives CDR1 SNHLY, CDR2 FYNNEI. The chain's CDR3 is CASTLTLYGYTF. DNA of the CDR3: TGTGCCAGCACCCTAACGCTATATGGCTACACCTTC.

V gene TRBV21-1 combines with J gene TRBJ2-7; the table's D gene call, TRBD2, was not cross checked with the DNA. TRBV21-1 corresponds to a pseudogene. CDR3 size: 16 residues. CDR3 loop: CASSTQPSGELYEQYV. CDR3 sequence (DNA): TGTGCCAGCAGCACTCAACCTAGCGGAGAGCTATACGAGCAGTACGTC.

This clone was picked up one time. This sequence joins TRBV27 and TRBJ1-2, with a possible D match to TRBD1 (6 bases). The germline V gene has CDR1 MNHEY and CDR2 SMNVEV (reference sequence). The V and J ends lost 5 bases and 4 bases respectively, with 14 bases between them. The CDR3 runs to 14 residues. The DNA of the CDR3 is TGTGCCAGCAGTCCCTCAGGGGAAGGCTATGGCTACACCTTC. It is translated as CASSPSGEGYGYTF.

CDR3 DNA: TGTGCCAGCAGATACGGGACAACTAGCACAGATACGCAGTATTTT. Its translation is CASRYGTTSTDTQYF. The chain has TRBV6-2 or TRBV6-3 and TRBJ2-3, with D possibly being TRBD1 (6 bases). Germline CDR1 is MNHEY and CDR2 is SVGEGT. This CDR3 has 15 residues. Trimming left V 6 bases short and J 0 bases short, with 13 bases between.